The TCR beta chain described here comes from a study of post-analysis software for immune sequencing data (dated by TCRdb to between 2015 and 2016). In terms of the full investigation: Relapsing-remitting, secondary progressive and progressive-relapsing multiple sclerosis were recorded as disease courses, and subtype annotation was lacking for some patients. The multiple sclerosis patient repertoires were compared with 10 or so previously published healthy control repertoires from donors aged about 6 to 26 years. A subset of samples was prepared in parallel using single-end sample barcoding, then pooled and co-amplified after Illumina adapter ligation.

From V the trimming removes 4 bases and from J it removes 4 bases, while the gene matches leave 12 bases of the junction unaccounted for. Measured from the cysteine to the phenylalanine, the CDR3 is 16 residues long. CDR3 DNA only is kept here, 48 bases in frame from base 1. Reading the germline V gene gives CDR1 KGHSH and CDR2 LQKENI. Points the paper makes about the study in general: Significantly higher frequencies in patients than in controls were found for roughly 5 TRBV segments, including TRBV5-6, TRBV5-1 and TRBV20-1. The multiple sclerosis patient group was slightly younger than the control group. When samples were clustered directly using the F measure, samples prepared in the same batch co-clustered strongly, which prompted a batch-effect correction. Significantly lower normalized Chao1 diversity was found in multiple sclerosis patients than in controls, suggesting substantial peripheral T-cell clonal expansion.

With regard to this clonotype: Its antigen is still unknown. No much larger clone is present one base from it, and per-base qualities are unavailable.

To demonstrate the VDJtools post-analysis software, TCR beta repertoires were profiled from the peripheral blood of about 13 young patients with multiple sclerosis. The patients with multiple sclerosis were children and adolescents between 6 and 15 years of age. Library preparation was by PCR. Reads for this sample came from an Illumina HiSeq 2500. To reduce PCR and sequencing biases, unique molecular identifiers were incorporated into the TCR beta cDNA libraries. Per 1 to 10 million input T cells, roughly 500,000 cDNA molecules were obtained, such that each molecule approximated one T cell. The patient libraries were prepared and sequenced with the same protocol used for the earlier healthy control dataset. Within a given batch, samples were prepared together, multiplexed and sequenced on the same HiSeq lane. Per the authors' processing: MIGEC handled the raw barcoded reads, throwing out single-read molecular identifier groups before consensus assembly and CDR3 extraction. Clonotype tables were post-analysed with VDJtools, and diversity was normalized by down-sampling all datasets to the smallest sample size. In repertoire overlap clustering, CDR3 amino acid sequences, but not nucleotide sequences, were matched to correct batch-related cross-sample contamination. TCRdb cleaned the public reads at Q25 with fastp, built clones with MiXCR and kept in-frame beta chains. CDR3 protein duplicates are merged, each entry listing the most common genes and DNA. TCRdb's processing, not the authors', yielded these V and J calls. The table for this sample lists about 540,000 distinct CDR3 sequences; around a third of them were counted only once. About 5.6% of the sample is held by the ten biggest clonotypes.

The source of this sequence is a girl aged 2 to 17 with multiple sclerosis. The material sequenced was blood. The rearrangement joined TRBV18 to TRBJ2-7; the central 8 bases match TRBD2. CDR3 protein: CASSLQGRGGTYEQYF. Here is the DNA: TGTGCCAGCTCACTCCAGGGTCGGGGGGGCACGTACGAGCAGTACTTC.